Presented here are 26 T cell receptor beta chains from one specimen sequenced in a study of T cell clonotyping in hematopoietic cell transplantation. Time point in this sample: recipient sample about 28 days before transplant, after cytoreduction. Here immunoSEQ multiplex PCR was the method, and the copy in TCRdb shows in-frame clones only, minus some. This table has over 25,000 clones, 80% to 90% appearing once. Here the sequenced sample was peripheral blood mononuclear cells, taken before stem cell transplant. These receptor sequences come from a woman aged 55-69 years with acute myeloid leukemia. Some clones in this sample may be carry-over from other donors' samples.

The chain is built from TRBV11-3 and TRBJ2-7; the match to TRBD1 covers 10 bases. The junction had 5 bases not matched to a gene; V was cut back by 1 base and J by 2 bases. CDR3 length: 16 residues. Germline V gene sequence: CDR1 SGHNT, CDR2 YENEEA. CDR3 nucleotides: TGTGCCAGCAGCTTAGGTTTCGGGACAGGGGCCTACGAGCAGTACTTC. Translation: CASSLGFGTGAYEQYF.

V gene TRBV2 combines with J gene TRBJ1-2, with 11 bases aligning to TRBD1. CDR3 length equals 14 residues. J lost 4 bases, V lost 8 bases, and 6 bases had no gene match. CDR1 SNHLY and CDR2 FYNNEI come from the germline V gene. CDR3: CASSGTGGSYGYTF. CDR3 DNA sequence: TGTGCCAGCTCCGGGACAGGGGGGTCCTATGGCTACACCTTC. Filled out from reference TRBV2 and TRBJ1-2, the complete variable domain reads EPEVTQTPSHQVTQMGQEVILRCVPISNHLYFYWYRQILGQKVEFLVSFYNNEISEKSEIFDDQFSVERPDGSNFTLKIRSTKLEDSAMYFCASSGTGGSYGYTFGSGTRLTVV.

The rearrangement joins TRBV6-5 to TRBJ1-2, with D possibly matching TRBD1 (5 bases). Looked up from germline, CDR1 is MNHEY and CDR2 is SVGAGI. This CDR3 region has 15 residues. Trimming took 2 bases from V and 5 from J, leaving 15 bases between them. The CDR3 DNA reads TGTGCCAGCAGTTACGATAATCAGGGAGCATATGGCTACACCTTC. It codes for CASSYDNQGAYGYTF.

With respect to this clone: A junction boundary mismatches the germline segment, possibly from a read error. The chain combines TRBV7-3 with TRBJ1-2, with a tentative D call TRBD1 (5 bases). This CDR3 is built from 12 residues. Germline lookup yields CDR1 SGHTA and CDR2 FQGTGA. The CDR3 protein is CASSLTGSGYTF. The CDR3 DNA reads TGTGCCAGCAGCCTAACAGGATCTGGCTACACCTTC.

The chain couples TRBV9 to TRBJ2-7; 8 bases map to TRBD1. Looked up from germline, CDR1 is SGDLS and CDR2 is YYNGEE. Unmatched junction bases numbered 6, after V lost 0 bases and J lost 4 bases. This CDR3 spans 15 amino acids. Here the CDR3 DNA reads TGTGCCAGCAGCGTAGCTCCAGGGGGCAGATACGAGCAGTACTTC. Protein product: CASSVAPGGRYEQYF.

The chain joins TRBV7-2 to TRBJ2-1, with 9 bases identical to TRBD2. Unmatched junction bases numbered 6, after V lost 1 base and J lost 5 bases. In germline, CDR1 is SGHTA, CDR2 FQGNSA. The length of the CDR3 is 16 residues. The DNA of the CDR3 is TGTGCCAGCAGCTTAGTGGGTAGCGGGGGTAACAATGAGCAGTTCTTC. Translated, it gives CASSLVGSGGNNEQFF. The entire variable domain, with the rest obtained from reference TRBV7-2 and TRBJ2-1, is as follows: GAGVSQSPSNKVTEKGKDVELRCDPISGHTALYWYRQSLGQGLEFLIYFQGNSAPDKSGLPSDRFSAERTGGSVSTLTIQRTQQEDSAVYLCASSLVGSGGNNEQFFGPGTRLTVL.

The gene calls are TRBV5-1 and TRBJ2-3; a possible D gene is TRBD1 (5 bases). Germline V gene data show CDR1 as SGHRS and CDR2 as YFSETQ. The CDR3 has 14 residues. Trimming removed 0 bases from V and 4 bases from J, with 9 bases in between. The CDR3 spells CASSLEGRADTQYF. The CDR3 coding sequence is TGCGCCAGCAGCTTGGAGGGGCGCGCAGATACGCAGTATTTT.

The gene calls are TRBV2 and TRBJ1-6, with D possibly being TRBD1 (5 bases). This CDR3 is 16 amino acids long. Germline V gene data show CDR1 as SNHLY and CDR2 as FYNNEI. V lost 5 bases, J lost 0 bases, and 11 bases lay in between. The CDR3 here is CASSSGGDSYNSPLHF. In nucleotides, the CDR3 is TGTGCCAGCAGTAGCGGGGGGGACTCCTATAATTCACCCCTCCACTTT.

The chain has TRBV6-5 and TRBJ1-5; D gene uncertain. V shed 5 bases and J shed 6 bases, with 17 bases lying between them. Germline V lookup: CDR1 MNHEY, CDR2 SVGAGI. The CDR3 spans 15 residues. The CDR3 nucleotides read TGTGCCAGCAGTGTCCCGGGGATCCCAAGTCAGCCCCAGCATTTT. Translating it yields CASSVPGIPSQPQHF.

V usage is TRBV5-4 and J usage is TRBJ2-1, with D uncertain. Germline V CDR1 and CDR2: SGHNT, YYREEE (reference sequence). The CDR3 extends over 13 amino acids. V gave up 4 bases and J gave up 8 bases, with 13 bases separating them. DNA of the CDR3: TGTGCCAGCAGCGCGGATAGGATCGATGAGCAGTTCTTC. Protein sequence: CASSADRIDEQFF.

The chain has TRBV6-1 and TRBJ2-2; D perhaps matches TRBD2 (6 bases). CDR3 length: 14 amino acids. The V gene's germline CDR1 is MNHNS and CDR2 SASEGT. The V gene lost 7 bases and the J gene lost 0 bases, with 9 bases spanning the gap. The DNA for the CDR3 is TGTGCCAGCAAGGTAGCGGCGAACACCGGGGAGCTGTTTTTT. Translating it yields CASKVAANTGELFF.

This clone was seen just once. The chain employs TRBV19 and TRBJ2-5; 8 nucleotides line up with TRBD1. This CDR3 region has 15 residues. Per germline, CDR1 LNHDA and CDR2 SQIVND (reference sequence). V was clipped by 5 bases and J by 5 bases; unmatched bases: 10. The CDR3, as DNA: TGTGCCAGTAGTGACAGGGGCCGCGGTCGGGAGACCCAGTACTTC. Its protein is CASSDRGRGRETQYF.

This clone was observed a single time. The chain recombines TRBV5-1 with TRBJ2-5, with D possibly called TRBD1 or TRBD2 (5 bases each). CDR1 is SGHRS and CDR2 is YFSETQ in the germline V gene. This CDR3 is built from 13 residues. V lost 5 bases, J lost 2 bases, and 10 bases lay in between. CDR3 sequence (DNA): TGCGCCAGCAGTGTGGGGGAGCAAGAGACCCAGTACTTC. It codes for CASSVGEQETQYF.

This chain connects TRBV29-1 to TRBJ1-1, with D unclear. The CDR3 totals 14 residues. V was clipped by 0 bases and J by 3 bases, with 11 bases between them. Germline CDR1 reads SQVTM; CDR2 reads ANQGSEA. The CDR3 nucleotides read TGCAGCGTTGAAGAGAGGACGAGGGACACTGAAGCTTTCTTT. This encodes CSVEERTRDTEAFF. Full variable domain (remainder filled in from reference TRBV29-1 and TRBJ1-1): SAVISQKPSRDICQRGTSLTIQCQVDSQVTMMFWYRQQPGQSLTLIATANQGSEATYESGFVIDKFPISRPNLTFSTLTVSNMSPEDSSIYLCSVEERTRDTEAFFGQGTRLTVV.

The chain combines TRBV21-1 with TRBJ1-3. TRBV21-1 is a pseudogene segment. The CDR3 covers 14 residues. As DNA, the CDR3 is TGTGCCGCGGGGAGGGACAGCTCTGGAAACACCATATATTTT. Translating gives CAAGRDSSGNTIYF.

This clone has only one observation. This chain links TRBV19 with TRBJ1-5; 7 bases align to TRBD1. The CDR3 runs to 12 residues. V lost 9 bases to trimming and J lost 2 bases; unmatched junction nucleotides: 1. The germline V gene has CDR1 LNHDA and CDR2 SQIVND (reference sequence). In DNA, the CDR3 is TGTGCCAGCCAGGGGGGCAATCAGCCCCAGCATTTT. It translates to CASQGGNQPQHF.

This chain uses TRBV7-9 with TRBJ2-6; no firm D call. The CDR3 is made up of 12 amino acids. Trimming left V 9 bases short and J 2 bases short, with 5 bases between. Germline values: CDR1 SEHNR, CDR2 FQNEAQ (reference sequence). CDR3 bases: TGTGCCAGTAACACTGGGGCCAACGTCCTGACTTTC. Amino acid sequence: CASNTGANVLTF.

This clone was detected once. V usage is TRBV28 and J usage is TRBJ2-7, with 9 bases lining up with TRBD1. Trimming at V came to 5 bases and at J to 7 bases, leaving 6 bases not matched to a gene. The CDR3 has 13 amino acids. The germline gives CDR1 MDHEN, CDR2 SYDVKM. The CDR3 reads CASSVQGAREQYF. DNA of the CDR3: TGTGCCAGCAGTGTACAGGGGGCAAGGGAGCAGTACTTC. The full variable domain, rest sourced from reference TRBV28 and TRBJ2-7, is DVKVTQSSRYLVKRTGEKVFLECVQDMDHENMFWYRQDPGLGLRLIYFSYDVKMKEKGDIPEGYSVSREKKERFSLILESASTNQTSMYLCASSVQGAREQYFGPGTRLTVT.

V and J are TRBV11-3 and TRBJ1-1; D remains ambiguous. The CDR3 covers 10 residues. Germline CDR1 reads SGHNT; CDR2 reads YENEEA. Trimming took 2 bases from V and 7 from J, leaving 2 bases between them. Here the CDR3 DNA reads TGTGCCAGCAGCTTAAGTGAAGCTTTCTTT. Translation: CASSLSEAFF.

V and J are TRBV19 and TRBJ2-7; no definite D call. Trimming shortened V by 2 bases and J by 3 bases, and 8 bases separated the two germline ends. The CDR3 covers 13 residues. The germline gives CDR1 LNHDA, CDR2 SQIVND (reference sequence). Here the CDR3 DNA reads TGTGCCAGTAGTATACACCGAGACTACGAGCAGTACTTC. It codes for CASSIHRDYEQYF.

V and J are TRBV7-9 and TRBJ1-2, with D possibly matching TRBD1 (5 bases). CDR3 length: 15 residues. Germline lookup yields CDR1 SEHNR and CDR2 FQNEAQ (reference sequence). Trimming left V 1 base short and J 6 bases short, with 15 bases between. The CDR3 here is CASSLGSGPGDGYTF. CDR3 sequence (DNA): TGTGCCAGCAGCTTAGGGTCGGGGCCGGGGGATGGCTACACCTTC.

CDR3 nucleotide sequence: TGTGCCAGCATGTGGGACAGGGGCTGGGGAAAACTGTTTTTT. This translates into CASMWDRGWGKLFF. The rearrangement uses TRBV2 and TRBJ1-4; 10 bases are a match to TRBD1. The CDR3 has 14 residues. Germline assignment: CDR1 SNHLY and CDR2 FYNNEI. V lost 7 bases to trimming and J lost 10 bases; unmatched junction nucleotides: 9.

The chain couples TRBV6-5 to TRBJ2-7; possibly TRBD2 for D (5 bases). V lost 6 bases and J lost 0, with 15 bases in between. Germline CDR1 reads MNHEY; CDR2 reads SVGAGI. CDR3 length: 15 residues. Here the CDR3 DNA reads TGTGCCAGCAGCCCCGGCAGGAGGAGCTCCTACGAGCAGTACTTC. Amino acids: CASSPGRRSSYEQYF.

V is TRBV4-3 and J is TRBJ2-7, with unresolved D. The CDR3 covers 15 residues. Germline-derived CDR1 and CDR2 are LGHNA and YSLEER. Trimming removed 0 bases at V and 2 bases at J, with 11 bases between. The CDR3 DNA follows: TGCGCCAGCAGCCAAGATTCAGGCGGACCCTACGAGCAGTACTTC. Translation: CASSQDSGGPYEQYF.

The chain has TRBV29-1 and TRBJ1-1, with D possibly being TRBD1 (5 bases). Trimming pared 6 bases from V and 4 bases from J, leaving 9 bases between. The CDR3 sequence is 11 residues long. Germline V gives CDR1 SQVTM, CDR2 ANQGSEA. The CDR3 loop reads CSVPGSTEAFF. In nucleotides, the CDR3 is TGCAGCGTCCCAGGGAGCACTGAAGCTTTCTTT.

This clone has a single count. This sequence joins TRBV2 and TRBJ1-2, with 8 nucleotides matching TRBD1. V lost 8 bases, J lost 7 bases, and 9 bases stayed unmatched. Germline CDR1 and CDR2: SNHLY and FYNNEI. The CDR3 extends over 13 amino acids. The CDR3 sequence is CASPQGAKSGYTF. CDR3 coding DNA: TGTGCCAGCCCCCAGGGGGCGAAGAGTGGCTACACCTTC.